These 29 T cell receptor beta chains were all obtained from the same sample, sequenced in a study of OX40 agonist ivuxolimab in advanced cancers. Some clones are missing from TCRdb's copy, which holds only in-frame ones; the method was immunoSEQ multiplex PCR. Of around 74,000 clones listed, around 86% were seen once; the top ten hold 0.5% to 0.8%. Specimen: CD4+ or CD8+ T cells sorted from blood, collected in a trial of the OX40 agonist ivuxolimab. The receptors come from an adult with an advanced solid tumor such as melanoma, head and neck, liver or kidney cancer.

This clone has just one count. This rearrangement joins TRBV5-1 to TRBJ1-2; 9 positions agree with TRBD1. Germline lookup yields CDR1 SGHRS and CDR2 YFSETQ. V was clipped by 4 bases and J by 3 bases; unmatched bases: 13. The CDR3 is 17 amino acids. Written as DNA, the CDR3 is TGCGCCAGCAGCGCCGTCCCGGGACAGGGTGCGGACTATGGCTACACCTTC. Translation: CASSAVPGQGADYGYTF.

The J gene is TRBJ1-2, the V gene TRBV5-1; D gene uncertain. CDR1 SGHRS and CDR2 YFSETQ come from the germline V gene. V lost 4 bases and J lost 5, with 6 bases in between. The CDR3 totals 11 residues. The DNA of the CDR3 is TGCGCCAGCAGCGGGCCTTATGGCTACACCTTC. This encodes CASSGPYGYTF.

In its sample, this clone was seen once. The CDR3 bases are TGTGCCAGCAGCCCAGAACGCGGGGGTAGGCAGTTCTTC. This sequence encodes CASSPERGGRQFF. The V gene is TRBV7-2, the J gene TRBJ2-1; 7 positions agree with TRBD2. This CDR3 region has 13 residues. From germline, CDR1 is SGHTA and CDR2 FQGNSA. V lost 5 bases, J lost 12 bases, and 10 bases stayed unmatched.

The V gene is TRBV6-6, the J gene TRBJ1-5, with TRBD1 as a possible D gene (6 bases). The CDR3 has 13 residues. Germline V gene lookup returns CDR1 MNHNY and CDR2 SVGAGI (reference sequence). V shed 0 bases and J shed 8 bases, with 8 bases lying between them. The CDR3 here is CASSYSHREPQHF. For the CDR3, the DNA is TGTGCCAGCAGTTACTCCCACAGGGAGCCCCAGCATTTT.

The V gene is TRBV2, the J gene TRBJ1-3; perhaps TRBD1 as D (6 bases). The V gene's germline CDR1 is SNHLY and CDR2 FYNNEI. The length of the CDR3 is 18 residues. V dropped 8 bases and J dropped 0 bases, with 23 bases sitting between them. The CDR3 nucleotides read TGTGCCAGCGGATTGCCCCTTCGTACAGGGAACTCTGGAAACACCATATATTTT. Translated: CASGLPLRTGNSGNTIYF. Filled out from reference TRBV2 and TRBJ1-3, the complete variable domain reads EPEVTQTPSHQVTQMGQEVILRCVPISNHLYFYWYRQILGQKVEFLVSFYNNEISEKSEIFDDQFSVERPDGSNFTLKIRSTKLEDSAMYFCASGLPLRTGNSGNTIYFGEGSWLTVV.

Details on this clone: Other DNA sequences in this sample translate to the same CDR3. Written as DNA, the CDR3 is TGTGCCAGCAGCCAAGTGGGTGGGGGGGCAGGTAATGAAAAACTGTTTTTT. This sequence encodes CASSQVGGGAGNEKLFF. The chain joins TRBV4-2 to TRBJ1-4; possible D gene TRBD1, 6 bases. Trimming took off 1 base at V and 4 bases at J, with 16 bases between the two ends. The CDR3 has 17 amino acids. CDR1 and CDR2 (germline): LGHNA, YNFKEQ.

The chain employs TRBV29-1 and TRBJ1-4; no firm D call. Germline-derived CDR1 and CDR2 are SQVTM and ANQGSEA. V lost 6 bases, J lost 6 bases, and 11 bases lay in between. The CDR3 loop spans 12 amino acids. This CDR3 is CSVKGPDEKLFF. The CDR3 DNA follows: TGCAGCGTCAAAGGGCCCGATGAAAAACTGTTTTTT.

The chain combines TRBV6-4 with TRBJ1-1; 7 bases agree with TRBD1. CDR1 is MRHNA and CDR2 is SNTAGT in the germline V gene. The CDR3 has 15 residues. V lost 6 bases to trimming and J lost 3 bases; unmatched junction nucleotides: 10. The CDR3 sequence is CASRQTGLRDTEAFF. CDR3 DNA sequence: TGTGCCAGCAGACAGACAGGGTTGAGGGACACTGAAGCTTTCTTT.

This chain joins TRBV6-5 and TRBJ2-7; 7 nucleotides match TRBD1. Trimming took 6 bases from V and 3 from J; bases not matched to a gene: 11. CDR1 is MNHEY and CDR2 is SVGAGI in the germline V gene. This CDR3 comprises 15 residues. CDR3 region: CASRTTGVALYEQYF. CDR3 bases: TGTGCCAGCAGAACCACAGGGGTAGCGCTCTACGAGCAGTACTTC.

The CDR3 here is CASSPPGSSYNEQFF. CDR3 nucleotide sequence: TGTGCCAGCAGCCCCCCCGGGAGCTCCTACAATGAGCAGTTCTTC. This chain links TRBV5-4 with TRBJ2-1; TRBD2 is a possible D gene (6 bases). Trimming removed 4 bases from V and 0 bases from J, with 11 bases in between. The germline V gene encodes CDR1 SGHNT and CDR2 YYREEE (reference sequence). The CDR3 has 15 amino acids.

V and J are TRBV27 and TRBJ1-6; TRBD1 matches at 8 bases. The germline gives CDR1 MNHEY, CDR2 SMNVEV (reference sequence). CDR3 length: 14 amino acids. V was clipped by 7 bases and J by 3 bases; unmatched bases: 2. As DNA, the CDR3 is TGTGCCAGCAAGGACAGGGACTATAATTCACCCCTCCACTTT. Amino acid sequence: CASKDRDYNSPLHF.

The chain carries TRBV4-3 and TRBJ2-1; 11 positions agree with TRBD2. The V and J ends lost 2 bases and 10 bases, in that order; junction bases with no gene match: 7. Germline CDR1 LGHNA, CDR2 YSLEER. This CDR3 has 15 amino acids. Here the CDR3 DNA reads TGCGCCAGCAGCCAAATTAGCGGGGGGGCTAGAGAGCAGTTCTTC. Translation: CASSQISGGAREQFF.

The V gene is TRBV5-1, the J gene TRBJ2-2; no clear D gene. Deletions cut 1 base from V and 2 bases from J, with 6 bases between. In germline, CDR1 is SGHRS, CDR2 YFSETQ. CDR3 length: 14 residues. CDR3 nucleotides: TGCGCCAGCAGCTTGCGAGGAAACACCGGGGAGCTGTTTTTT. Encoded protein: CASSLRGNTGELFF.

This clone was detected a few times. The chain joins TRBV6-5 to TRBJ1-5; 8 bases are a match to TRBD1. The CDR3 extends over 13 amino acids. Germline CDR1 MNHEY, CDR2 SVGAGI. J lost 11 bases, V lost 6 bases, and 9 bases had no gene match. For the CDR3, the DNA is TGTGCCAGCAGGGACAGGGACCGAGGGGCCCAGCATTTT. Translating it yields CASRDRDRGAQHF.

The chain is built from TRBV5-1 and TRBJ1-6, with 7 bases lining up with TRBD1. CDR3 length: 15 amino acids. With 1 base clipped from V and 8 bases from J, the junction kept 6 bases outside the gene matches. The V gene's germline CDR1 is SGHRS and CDR2 YFSETQ. CDR3 sequence: CASSLTGTVDSPLHF. The DNA for the CDR3 is TGCGCCAGCAGCTTGACCGGGACAGTAGATTCACCCCTCCACTTT.

Only a few counts were recorded for this clone. The J gene is TRBJ1-1, the V gene TRBV7-9; no firm D call. This CDR3 comprises 17 residues. Trimming stripped 6 bases from V and 4 bases from J, with 24 bases between. Germline loops: CDR1 SEHNR, CDR2 FQNEAQ (reference sequence). The CDR3 region is CASSYRSGSPLGTEAFF. In DNA, the CDR3 is TGTGCCAGCAGTTACCGGTCGGGTTCCCCTCTCGGCACTGAAGCTTTCTTT.

The rearrangement links TRBV6-1 to TRBJ2-1; TRBD2 is a possible D gene (6 bases). The CDR3 spans 15 residues. Germline lookup yields CDR1 MNHNS and CDR2 SASEGT. Trimming shortened V by 6 bases and J by 4 bases, and 16 bases separated the two germline ends. CDR3 loop: CASRNQQTSYNEQFF. CDR3 nucleotides: TGTGCCAGCAGGAATCAACAGACTAGTTACAATGAGCAGTTCTTC.

This chain links TRBV6-1 with TRBJ2-5, with no clear D. CDR1 and CDR2 (germline): MNHNS, SASEGT. The CDR3 extends over 13 amino acids. V was shortened by 5 bases and J by 1 base, with 8 bases between the two germline ends. CDR3 DNA sequence: TGTGCCAGCAGTCGGCAGGTCCAAGAGACCCAGTACTTC. This encodes CASSRQVQETQYF.

The V gene is TRBV2, the J gene TRBJ1-6, with 7 bases matching TRBD1. The V gene's germline CDR1 is SNHLY and CDR2 FYNNEI. With V trimmed by 8 bases and J by 0 bases, 7 bases remained unmatched. CDR3 length equals 16 residues. As DNA, the CDR3 is TGTGCCAGCTTAGGACAGGAGGCCTCCTATAATTCACCCCTCCACTTT. Its protein is CASLGQEASYNSPLHF.

This clone has only one observation. CDR3 amino acids: CASSLLPTYQETQYF. The CDR3 region has the DNA TGTGCCAGCTCACTACTCCCTACGTACCAAGAGACCCAGTACTTC. J is TRBJ2-5 and V is TRBV18, with D unresolved. Germline values: CDR1 KGHSH, CDR2 LQKENI. V was cut by 4 bases and J by 0 bases, with 12 bases left in between. The CDR3 has 15 residues.

This clone came up once. The rearrangement links TRBV5-1 to TRBJ1-2, with D maybe TRBD1 (6 bases). The germline V gene has CDR1 SGHRS and CDR2 YFSETQ. Trimming took 4 bases from V and 4 from J, leaving 11 bases between them. The CDR3 extends over 13 amino acids. In nucleotides, the CDR3 is TGCGCCAGCAGCCCTACGACAGGCTATGGCTACACCTTC. It encodes CASSPTTGYGYTF.

In this sample, this clone turned up once. This chain uses TRBV6-4 with TRBJ2-1, with 10 nucleotides matching TRBD1. CDR1 and CDR2 from the germline V gene are MRHNA and SNTAGT. This CDR3 comprises 13 residues. V lost 4 bases to trimming and J lost 10 bases; unmatched junction nucleotides: 4. The CDR3: CASSVDRGQEQFF. CDR3 coding DNA: TGTGCCAGCAGTGTAGACAGGGGGCAGGAGCAGTTCTTC.

This chain connects TRBV7-8 to TRBJ1-5, with 7 bases matching TRBD1. The germline V gene encodes CDR1 SGHVS and CDR2 FQNEAQ. The trim removed 1 base at V and 5 bases at J, leaving 5 bases unmatched. The CDR3 totals 15 residues. CDR3: CASSLGQGGDQPQHF. As DNA, the CDR3 is TGTGCCAGCAGCTTAGGACAGGGTGGGGATCAGCCCCAGCATTTT.

This clone was picked up one time. The V call is TRBV5-5, the J call TRBJ2-7, with D perhaps matching TRBD1 (6 bases). V gave up 0 bases and J gave up 2 bases, with 9 bases separating them. CDR1 is SGHKS and CDR2 is YYEKEE in the germline V gene (reference sequence). The CDR3 extends over 14 amino acids. Here the CDR3 reads CASSLEWTAYEQYF. For the CDR3, the DNA is TGTGCCAGCAGCTTGGAATGGACAGCCTACGAGCAGTACTTC.

The rearrangement joins TRBV10-1 to TRBJ2-5, with 7 nucleotides matching TRBD1. The trim removed 6 bases at V and 1 base at J, leaving 8 bases unmatched. This CDR3 has 15 amino acids. CDR1 and CDR2 (germline): WNHNN, SYGVQD (reference sequence). DNA of the CDR3: TGCGCCAGCAGATGGGGGACAGCAGCCCAAGAGACCCAGTACTTC. This sequence encodes CASRWGTAAQETQYF.

V gene TRBV23-1 combines with J gene TRBJ2-5; perhaps TRBD1 as D (6 bases). TRBV23-1 is noted as an ORF with a role that remains uncertain. CDR3 length equals 16 residues. Trimming took 0 bases from V and 2 from J, leaving 13 bases between them. CDR3 coding DNA: TGCGCCAGCAGTCAATCGCCCCTTGACAGGCAAGAGACCCAGTACTTC. As protein: CASSQSPLDRQETQYF.

For this clone: This same CDR3 is encoded by further DNA sequences in the sample. The chain links TRBV19 to TRBJ2-3; D ambiguous. Trimming took 4 bases from V and 2 from J, leaving 4 bases between them. CDR3 length equals 12 residues. Germline values: CDR1 LNHDA, CDR2 SQIVND (reference sequence). The DNA of the CDR3 is TGTGCCAGTAGTACGCTCACAGATACGCAGTATTTT. It encodes CASSTLTDTQYF.

This chain joins TRBV5-4 and TRBJ1-2, with D maybe TRBD1 (6 bases). The germline V and J ends were trimmed by 5 bases and 2 bases, with 16 bases remaining between them. This CDR3 has 15 amino acids. The germline V gene encodes CDR1 SGHNT and CDR2 YYREEE (reference sequence). The CDR3 region has the DNA TGTGCCAGCAGATCTCTGGACAGCTTAAACTATGGCTACACCTTC. As protein: CASRSLDSLNYGYTF.

The chain is built from TRBV6-1 and TRBJ1-4; 7 bases fit TRBD1. CDR1 is MNHNS and CDR2 is SASEGT in the germline V gene. The CDR3 length is 13 residues. V lost 5 bases, J lost 4 bases, and 1 base stayed unmatched. The CDR3 nucleotides are TGTGCCAGCAGTAGGGACAGTAATGAAAAACTGTTTTTT. Protein product: CASSRDSNEKLFF.